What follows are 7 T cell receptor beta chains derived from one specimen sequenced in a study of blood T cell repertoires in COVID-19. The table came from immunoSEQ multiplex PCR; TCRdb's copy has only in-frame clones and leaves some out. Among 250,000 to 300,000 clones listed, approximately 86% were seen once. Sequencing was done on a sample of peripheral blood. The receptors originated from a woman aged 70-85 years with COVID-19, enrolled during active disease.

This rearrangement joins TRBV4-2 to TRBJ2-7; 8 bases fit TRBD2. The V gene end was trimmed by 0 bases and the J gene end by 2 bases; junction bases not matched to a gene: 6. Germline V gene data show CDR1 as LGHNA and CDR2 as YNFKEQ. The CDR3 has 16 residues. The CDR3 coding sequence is TGTGCCAGCAGCCAAGACGGTAGCGGGGCCCCCTACGAGCAGTACTTC. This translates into CASSQDGSGAPYEQYF.

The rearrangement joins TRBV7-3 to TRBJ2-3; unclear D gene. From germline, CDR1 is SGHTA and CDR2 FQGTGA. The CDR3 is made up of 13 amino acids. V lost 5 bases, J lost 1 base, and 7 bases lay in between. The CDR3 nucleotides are TGTGCCAGCAGCCCTTCCCGCACAGATACGCAGTATTTT. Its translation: CASSPSRTDTQYF.

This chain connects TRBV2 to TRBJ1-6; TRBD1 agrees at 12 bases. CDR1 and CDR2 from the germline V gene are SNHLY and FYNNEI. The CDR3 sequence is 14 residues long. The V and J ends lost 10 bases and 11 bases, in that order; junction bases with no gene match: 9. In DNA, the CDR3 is TGTGCCACCATTAGGGACAGGGGGCCGGCACCCCTCCACTTT. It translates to CATIRDRGPAPLHF.

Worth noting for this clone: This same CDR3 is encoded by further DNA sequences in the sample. The DNA of the CDR3 is TGCAGTGCTAGCGGGGAGACCCAGTACTTC. Protein sequence: CSASGETQYF. V usage is TRBV20-1 and J usage is TRBJ2-5; D gene unclear. The CDR3 consists of 10 residues. Trimming stripped 3 bases from V and 5 bases from J, with 4 bases between. CDR1 and CDR2 from the germline V gene are DFQATT and SNEGSKA (reference sequence).

CDR3 protein: CASSAGQGGEQYF. The DNA of the CDR3 is TGTGCCAGCAGTGCCGGACAGGGAGGCGAGCAGTACTTC. This rearrangement joins TRBV25-1 to TRBJ2-7; 8 nucleotides align to TRBD1. The CDR3 contains 13 residues. Germline loops: CDR1 MGHDK, CDR2 SYGVNS. J lost 6 bases, V lost 4 bases, and 5 bases had no gene match.

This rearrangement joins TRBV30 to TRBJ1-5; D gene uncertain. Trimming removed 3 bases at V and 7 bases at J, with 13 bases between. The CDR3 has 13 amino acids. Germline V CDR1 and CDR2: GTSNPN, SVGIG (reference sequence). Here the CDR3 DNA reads TGTGCCTGGAGAGAAGGGTCGGGACAGCCCCAGCATTTT. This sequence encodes CAWREGSGQPQHF.

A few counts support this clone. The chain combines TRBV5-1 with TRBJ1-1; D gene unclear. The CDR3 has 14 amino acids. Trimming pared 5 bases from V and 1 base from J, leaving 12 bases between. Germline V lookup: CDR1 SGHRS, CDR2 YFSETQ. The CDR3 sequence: CASSTTAGNTEAFF. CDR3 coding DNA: TGCGCCAGCAGTACGACTGCGGGGAACACTGAAGCTTTCTTT.